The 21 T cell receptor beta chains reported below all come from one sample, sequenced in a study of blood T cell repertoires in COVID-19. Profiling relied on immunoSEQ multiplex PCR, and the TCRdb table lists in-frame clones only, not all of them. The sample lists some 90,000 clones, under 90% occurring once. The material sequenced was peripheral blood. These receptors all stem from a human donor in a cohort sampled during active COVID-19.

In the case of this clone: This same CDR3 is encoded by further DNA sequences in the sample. The CDR3 nucleotides read TGTGCCAGCAGCCAGGCTAGCGGCCCCTACGAGCAGTACTTC. Translated: CASSQASGPYEQYF. J is TRBJ2-7 and V is TRBV3-1 (or the pseudogene TRBV3-2); the match to TRBD2 covers 7 bases. The length of the CDR3 is 14 residues. Looked up from germline, CDR1 is LGHDT and CDR2 is YNNKEL (reference sequence). After removal of 3 bases from V and 2 bases from J, the junction contained 4 bases not matched to a gene.

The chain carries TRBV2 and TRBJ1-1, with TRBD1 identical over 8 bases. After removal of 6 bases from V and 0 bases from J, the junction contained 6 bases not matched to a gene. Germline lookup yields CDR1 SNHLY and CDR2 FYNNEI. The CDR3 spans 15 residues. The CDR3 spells CASRNRGTMNTEAFF. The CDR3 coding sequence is TGTGCCAGCAGAAACAGGGGGACGATGAACACTGAAGCTTTCTTT.

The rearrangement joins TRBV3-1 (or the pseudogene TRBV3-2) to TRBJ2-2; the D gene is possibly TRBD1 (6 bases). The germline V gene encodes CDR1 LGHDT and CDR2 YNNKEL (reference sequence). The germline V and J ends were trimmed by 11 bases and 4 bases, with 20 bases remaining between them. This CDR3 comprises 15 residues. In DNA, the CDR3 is TGTGCCGCACGCCAGGGGCGCTCGGGCACCGGGGAGCTGTTTTTT. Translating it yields CAARQGRSGTGELFF.

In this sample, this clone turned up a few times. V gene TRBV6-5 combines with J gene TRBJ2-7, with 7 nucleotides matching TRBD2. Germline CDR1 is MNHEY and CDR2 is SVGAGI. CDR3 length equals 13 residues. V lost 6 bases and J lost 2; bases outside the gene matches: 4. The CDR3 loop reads CASSQGLTYEQYF. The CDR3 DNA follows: TGTGCCAGCAGCCAGGGACTAACCTACGAGCAGTACTTC.

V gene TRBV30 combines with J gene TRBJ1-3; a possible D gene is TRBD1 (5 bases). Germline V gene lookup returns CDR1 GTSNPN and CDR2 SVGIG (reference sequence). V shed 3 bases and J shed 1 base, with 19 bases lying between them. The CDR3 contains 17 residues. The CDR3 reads CAWRLEGRIISGNTIYF. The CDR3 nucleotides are TGTGCCTGGAGACTGGAGGGACGGATAATTTCTGGAAACACCATATATTTT.

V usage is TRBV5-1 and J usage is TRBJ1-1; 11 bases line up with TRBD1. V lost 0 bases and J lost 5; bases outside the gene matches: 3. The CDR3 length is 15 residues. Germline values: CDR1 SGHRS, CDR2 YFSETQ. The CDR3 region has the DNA TGCGCCAGCAGCTTGGGTGGGACAGGGGGTACTGAAGCTTTCTTT. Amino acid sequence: CASSLGGTGGTEAFF.

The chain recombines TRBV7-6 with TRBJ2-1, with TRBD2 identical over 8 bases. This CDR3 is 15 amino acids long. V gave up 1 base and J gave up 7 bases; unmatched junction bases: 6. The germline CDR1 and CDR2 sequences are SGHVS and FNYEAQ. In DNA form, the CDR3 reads TGTGCCAGCAGCTTAGTCGGGACTAGTGGTAATGAGCAGTTCTTC. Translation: CASSLVGTSGNEQFF.

The CDR3 sequence is CASSSGLRYGYTF. DNA for the CDR3: TGTGCCAGCAGCTCGGGACTCCGATATGGCTACACCTTC. J is TRBJ1-2 and V is TRBV5-4; D perhaps matches TRBD1 (5 bases). This CDR3 spans 13 amino acids. The germline V gene encodes CDR1 SGHNT and CDR2 YYREEE (reference sequence). Trimming pared 3 bases from V and 5 bases from J, leaving 11 bases between.

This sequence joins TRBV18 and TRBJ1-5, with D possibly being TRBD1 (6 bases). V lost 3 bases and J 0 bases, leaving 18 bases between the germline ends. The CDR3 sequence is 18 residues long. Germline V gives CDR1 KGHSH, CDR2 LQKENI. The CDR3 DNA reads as TGTGCCAGCTCACCCGGGACACCTACTGTCTATAGCAATCAGCCCCAGCATTTT. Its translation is CASSPGTPTVYSNQPQHF.

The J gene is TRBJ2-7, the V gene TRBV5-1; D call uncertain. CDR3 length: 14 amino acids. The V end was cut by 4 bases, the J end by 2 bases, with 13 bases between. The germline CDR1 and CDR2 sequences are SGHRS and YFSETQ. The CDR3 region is CASSPVGTPYEQYF. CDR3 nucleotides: TGCGCCAGCAGCCCGGTGGGCACCCCCTACGAGCAGTACTTC.

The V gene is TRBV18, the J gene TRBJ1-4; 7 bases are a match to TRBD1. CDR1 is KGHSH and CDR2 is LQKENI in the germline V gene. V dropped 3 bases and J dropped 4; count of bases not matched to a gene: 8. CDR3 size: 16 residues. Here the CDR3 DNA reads TGTGCCAGCTCACCGCGGACAGGCTCAGATAATGAAAAACTGTTTTTT. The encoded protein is CASSPRTGSDNEKLFF.

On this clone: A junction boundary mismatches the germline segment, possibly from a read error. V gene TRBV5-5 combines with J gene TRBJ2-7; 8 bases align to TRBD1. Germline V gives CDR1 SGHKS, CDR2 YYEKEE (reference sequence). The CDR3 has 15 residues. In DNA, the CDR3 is TGTGCCAGCAGTTTGGACAGGGAAGGCCCTTACGAGCAGTACTTC. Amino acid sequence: CASSLDREGPYEQYF.

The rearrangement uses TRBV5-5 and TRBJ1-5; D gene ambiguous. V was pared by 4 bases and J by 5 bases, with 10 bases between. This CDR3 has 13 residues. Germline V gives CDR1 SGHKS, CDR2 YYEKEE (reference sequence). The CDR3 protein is CASSTYGDQPQHF. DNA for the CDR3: TGTGCCAGCAGCACGTACGGGGATCAGCCCCAGCATTTT.

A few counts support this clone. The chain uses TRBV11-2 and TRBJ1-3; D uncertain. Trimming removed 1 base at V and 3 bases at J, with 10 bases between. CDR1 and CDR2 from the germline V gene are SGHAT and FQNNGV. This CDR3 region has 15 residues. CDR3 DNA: TGTGCCAGCAGCTTAGGGGCGCTCGGTGGAAACACCATATATTTT. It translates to CASSLGALGGNTIYF.

CDR3 DNA: TGTGCCACCAGTGGGGGAACAGACCCGGGACAGGGTTTTCAAGAGACCCAGTACTTC. It specifies CATSGGTDPGQGFQETQYF. The chain links TRBV24-1 to TRBJ2-5; 9 nucleotides align to TRBD1. V shed 5 bases and J 2 bases; nucleotides not matched to a gene: 17. This CDR3 spans 19 amino acids. Germline V gene lookup returns CDR1 KGHDR and CDR2 SFDVKD.

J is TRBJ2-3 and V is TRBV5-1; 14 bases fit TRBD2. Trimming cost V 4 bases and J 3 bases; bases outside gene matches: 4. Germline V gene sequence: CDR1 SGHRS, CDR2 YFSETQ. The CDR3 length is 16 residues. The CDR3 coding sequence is TGCGCCAGCAGCCCGGGACTAGCGGGAGTGACAGATACGCAGTATTTT. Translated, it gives CASSPGLAGVTDTQYF. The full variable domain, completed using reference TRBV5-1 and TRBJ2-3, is KAGVTQTPRYLIKTRGQQVTLSCSPISGHRSVSWYQQTPGQGLQFLFEYFSETQRNKGNFPGRFSGRQFSNSRSEMNVSTLELGDSALYLCASSPGLAGVTDTQYFGPGTRLTVL.

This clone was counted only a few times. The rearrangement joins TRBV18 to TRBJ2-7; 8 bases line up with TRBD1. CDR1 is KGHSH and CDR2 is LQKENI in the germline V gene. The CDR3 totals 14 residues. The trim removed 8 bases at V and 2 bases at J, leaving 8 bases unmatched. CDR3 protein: CASQYSQGAYEQYF. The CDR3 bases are TGTGCCAGCCAATATTCACAGGGGGCCTACGAGCAGTACTTC.

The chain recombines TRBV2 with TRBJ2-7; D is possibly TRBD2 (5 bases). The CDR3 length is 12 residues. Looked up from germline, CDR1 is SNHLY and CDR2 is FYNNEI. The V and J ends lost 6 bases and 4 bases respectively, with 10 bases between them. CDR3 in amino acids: CASSLGVYEQYF. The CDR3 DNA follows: TGTGCCAGCAGCCTCGGGGTGTACGAGCAGTACTTC.

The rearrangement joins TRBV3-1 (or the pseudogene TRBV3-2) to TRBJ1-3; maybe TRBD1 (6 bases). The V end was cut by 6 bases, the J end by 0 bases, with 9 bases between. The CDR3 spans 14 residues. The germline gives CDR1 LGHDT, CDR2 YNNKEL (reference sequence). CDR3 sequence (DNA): TGTGCCAGCAGACAACAGGGCTCTGGAAACACCATATATTTT. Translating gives CASRQQGSGNTIYF.

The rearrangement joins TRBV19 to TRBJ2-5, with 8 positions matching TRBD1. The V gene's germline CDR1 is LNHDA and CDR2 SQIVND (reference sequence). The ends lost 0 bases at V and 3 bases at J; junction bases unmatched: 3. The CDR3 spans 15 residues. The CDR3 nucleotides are TGTGCCAGTAGTATAGACCACAGGGGGAAAGAGACCCAGTACTTC. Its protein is CASSIDHRGKETQYF.

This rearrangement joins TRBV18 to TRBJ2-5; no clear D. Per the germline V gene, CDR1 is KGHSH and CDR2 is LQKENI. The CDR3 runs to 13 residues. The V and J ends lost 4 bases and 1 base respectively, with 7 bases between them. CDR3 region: CASSRLFQETQYF. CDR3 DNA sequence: TGTGCCAGCTCACGACTCTTCCAAGAGACCCAGTACTTC.